The rows below give T cell receptor beta chains drawn from one sample of a study of shared clonotypes between healthy human individuals. Sequenced by immunoSEQ multiplex PCR; TCRdb stores in-frame clones only, minus some. Of about 2.3 million clones in the sample, approximately 93% are singletons; the top ten hold 0.39%. Sequencing was carried out using naive CD4+ T cells from PBMCs. The source is a man aged 18-30 years in good health. Some clones in this sample may be carry-over from other donors' samples. CDR3s include the opening cysteine and the closing phenylalanine or tryptophan. A D gene is named only where the DNA matches it firmly. The listing skips clone size in some rows; elsewhere it reads once, few, many or a size class.

TRBJ2-1	TRBV28	.	TRBD2	15	TGTGCCAGCAGTTGGACTAGCGGGAGTTACAATGAGCAGTTCTTC	CASSWTSGSYNEQFF
TRBJ2-5	TRBV7-9	.	.	11	TGTGCCAGCAGCTTATCTGCGACCCAGTACTTC	CASSLSATQYF
TRBJ2-5	TRBV19	.	.	18	TGTGCCAGTAGTAACTTGGCCCCGGGACGGATATTATGGGAGACCCAGTACTTC	CASSNLAPGRILWETQYF
TRBJ2-1	TRBV7-2	.	.	14	TGTGCCAGCAGCGCTAGCCGTACCTACAATGAGCAGTTCTTC	CASSASRTYNEQFF
TRBJ2-5	TRBV2	.	.	12	TGTGCCAGCAAGGGGGACCAAGAGACCCAGTACTTC	CASKGDQETQYF
TRBJ2-2	TRBV7-3	.	TRBD1	14	TGTGCCAGCAGCAGACAGGGGGCGACCGGGGAGCTGTTTTTT	CASSRQGATGELFF
TRBJ1-4	TRBV11-2	.	TRBD1	16	TGTGCCAGCAGCCCCCAAAAAGACAGGGCGTTCGGAAAACTGTTTTTT	CASSPQKDRAFGKLFF
TRBJ2-5	TRBV7-9	.	TRBD1	15	TGTGCCAGCAGCTTAGGGGACAGGGGGCTAGAGACCCAGTACTTC	CASSLGDRGLETQYF
TRBJ2-4	TRBV9	.	.	14	TGTGCCAGCAGCGCCCACCCGGCGAGCCGGGATCAGTACTTC	CASSAHPASRDQYF
TRBJ1-5	TRBV6-1	.	.	13	TGTGCCAGCAGTGAAGGGGGCGGTCAGCCCCAGCATTTT	CASSEGGGQPQHF
TRBJ1-5	TRBV1	.	.	15	TGCACCAGCAGCCAAGGGAATGCTTCTAATCAGCCCCAGCATTTT	CTSSQGNASNQPQHF
TRBJ2-3	TRBV18	.	TRBD2	17	TGTGCCAGCTCACCACCGGGCGGGAGAAACCTACCAGATACGCAGTATTTT	CASSPPGGRNLPDTQYF
TRBJ1-5	TRBV19	.	.	13	TGTGCCAGTAGTATAGGTGGGCAACAGCCCCAGCATTTT	CASSIGGQQPQHF
TRBJ2-7	TRBV27	.	TRBD2	15	TGTGCCAGCAGTTTAGGGCTAGCGGTCGCCTACGAGCAGTACTTC	CASSLGLAVAYEQYF
TRBJ2-3	TRBV4-3	.	.	16	TGCGCCAGCAGCCCCTTAGGCCGAGGAGGGCCAAATACGCAGTATTTT	CASSPLGRGGPNTQYF
TRBJ1-2	TRBV5-4	.	.	13	TGTGCCAGCAGCTCTACAGGTAGCTATGGCTACACCTTC	CASSSTGSYGYTF
TRBJ2-3	TRBV6-6	.	.	16	TGTGCCAGCAGTTACTCCCCAGTTCCACGCACAGATACGCAGTATTTT	CASSYSPVPRTDTQYF
TRBJ2-2	TRBV19	.	.	14	TGTGCCAGTAGTAGCGGGAAGGTCACCGGGGAGCTGTTTTTT	CASSSGKVTGELFF
TRBJ1-5	TRBV15	few	.	15	TGTGCCACCAGCAGAGATCGGAATAGCAATCAGCCCCAGCATTTT	CATSRDRNSNQPQHF
TRBJ1-2	TRBV5-1	.	.	11	TGCGCCAGCAGCTTGCACGGAGAGTACACCTTC	CASSLHGEYTF
TRBJ2-2	TRBV9	.	.	15	TGTGCCAGCAGCGTAGCACAGGTTGGGACCGGGGAGCTGTTTTTT	CASSVAQVGTGELFF
TRBJ1-1	TRBV2	.	TRBD1	13	TGTGCCAGCACGGGGACAGTTAACACTGAAGCTTTCTTT	CASTGTVNTEAFF
TRBJ1-2	TRBV4-3	.	.	16	TGCGCCAGCAGCCCACACCCACAGGGAGGTGGAGATGGCTACACCTTC	CASSPHPQGGGDGYTF
TRBJ2-1	TRBV5-1	.	.	16	TGCGCCAGCACCTTGGGAGCGGCGAGCTCCTACAATGAGCAGTTCTTC	CASTLGAASSYNEQFF
TRBJ2-1	TRBV10-1	.	TRBD2	15	TGCGCCAGCAGGAAGGGACTAGCGGGAGAAGGTGGGCAGTTCTTC	CASRKGLAGEGGQFF
TRBJ2-1	TRBV18	.	.	14	TGTGCCAGCTCACCGACAGGACCCTCCAATGAGCAGTTCTTC	CASSPTGPSNEQFF
TRBJ2-4	TRBV5-1	.	.	16	TGCGCCAGCAGCTTTAGTGCCGGGCCAGGAGGGAACATTCAGTACTTC	CASSFSAGPGGNIQYF
TRBJ2-7	TRBV14	.	.	14	TGTGCCAGCAGTCCCCCGTGGCAGTCTAACGAGCAGTACTTC	CASSPPWQSNEQYF
TRBJ1-5	TRBV7-9	.	.	14	TGTGCCAGCAGCTTTTCGGGGATGAGTCAGCCCCAGCATTTT	CASSFSGMSQPQHF
TRBJ1-2	TRBV5-4	.	TRBD1	14	TGTGCCAGCAGCAGACAGGGGAATAACTATGGCTACACCTTC	CASSRQGNNYGYTF
TRBJ1-2	TRBV4-3	.	TRBD1	14	TGCGCCAGCAGCCACCTGGACAGGGTCTATGGCTACACCTTC	CASSHLDRVYGYTF
TRBJ2-7	TRBV9	.	.	12	TGTGCCAGCGGAGGGGGTTTCTACGAGCAGTACTTC	CASGGGFYEQYF
TRBJ1-5	TRBV5-1	.	.	15	TGCGCCAGCAGCTTGGCCGGGGGTGGCAATCAGCCCCAGCATTTT	CASSLAGGGNQPQHF
TRBJ2-7	TRBV5-6	once	.	17	TGTGCCAGCAGCTTGGCCCCAGGGGGGCGCAGGATCCACGAGCAGTACTTC	CASSLAPGGRRIHEQYF
TRBJ2-1	TRBV9	.	.	17	TGTGCCAGCAGCGTAGATGTGGGACAAATCTCCTACAATGAGCAGTTCTTC	CASSVDVGQISYNEQFF
TRBJ2-5	TRBV19	.	.	13	TGTGCCACAGCCTCCAGGTACCAAGAGACCCAGTACTTC	CATASRYQETQYF
TRBJ1-1	TRBV10-3	.	.	13	TGTGCCATCAGTGGTGGTGCGGGCACTGAAGCTTTCTTT	CAISGGAGTEAFF
TRBJ2-7	TRBV7-2	.	TRBD1	15	TGTGCCAGCAGCCCTGGGACAGGGTTTGCCTACGAGCAGTACTTC	CASSPGTGFAYEQYF
TRBJ2-1	TRBV7-2	.	TRBD1	15	TGTGCCAGCAGCTCCCGGACAGGCTTCGACAATGAGCAGTTCTTC	CASSSRTGFDNEQFF
TRBJ2-7	TRBV5-1	.	.	14	TGCGCCAGCAGCTTGGCCCCGGGTTCCTACGAGCAGTACTTC	CASSLAPGSYEQYF
TRBJ1-2	TRBV18	.	TRBD1	15	TGTGCCAGCTCATCCGGGACAGGGGGAATTTATGGCTACACCTTC	CASSSGTGGIYGYTF
TRBJ2-7	TRBV5-4	.	TRBD2	15	TGTGCCAGCAGCTTGTCGGGGGGGGCAGCCTACGAGCAGTACTTC	CASSLSGGAAYEQYF
TRBJ2-3	TRBV30	.	.	16	TGTGCCTGGACCGGGCCCTTACTTGGTGAGACAGATACGCAGTATTTT	CAWTGPLLGETDTQYF
TRBJ1-1	TRBV25-1	.	.	13	TGTGCCAGCAGGGTAACCGGGGACGGTGAAGCTTTCTTT	CASRVTGDGEAFF
TRBJ1-3	TRBV10-3	.	TRBD1	15	TGTGCCATCAGCGGACAGGGAGTCTCTGGAAACACCATATATTTT	CAISGQGVSGNTIYF
TRBJ2-1	TRBV29-1	.	TRBD2	15	TGCAGCGTTGCCACGGCTAGCGGGATGGTAGATGAGCAGTTCTTC	CSVATASGMVDEQFF
TRBJ2-7	TRBV28	.	.	14	TGTGCCAGCAGCCAAACTTGGCAAAGGAACGAGCAGTACTTC	CASSQTWQRNEQYF